These T cell receptor beta chains were read from a single sample in a study of shared clonotypes between healthy human individuals. TCRdb's table, derived via immunoSEQ multiplex PCR, lists solely in-frame clones and lacks some. The sample lists more than 90,000 clones, under 80% occurring once. What was sequenced was memory CD8+ T cells sorted from blood. Source of these receptors: a man aged 25-40 years in good health. The CDR3 runs from the conserved cysteine through the conserved F or W. Each record gives: clone size, V gene, D gene, J gene, CDR3 protein, CDR3 DNA. D genes are given only for firm matches. Clone size is given for some rows only: seen once, a few or many times, or a class if the clone is expanded.

>.|TRBV28|.|TRBJ2-7
CASSSAGFEQYF
TGTGCCAGCAGCTCGGCGGGATTCGAGCAGTACTTC
>.|TRBV28|.|TRBJ1-2
CASSPDSHYGYTF
TGTGCCAGCAGCCCGGACAGCCACTATGGCTACACCTTC
>.|TRBV5-5|.|TRBJ1-5
CASSLEGGRGSNQPQHF
TGTGCCAGCAGCTTGGAGGGGGGTCGGGGCTCCAATCAGCCCCAGCATTTT
>.|TRBV30|TRBD1|TRBJ2-7
CAWSQGVTYEQYF
TGTGCCTGGAGTCAGGGGGTGACCTACGAGCAGTACTTC
>many|TRBV7-8|.|TRBJ1-5
CASSLAGAGNQPQHF
TGTGCCAGCAGCTTGGCAGGGGCTGGCAATCAGCCCCAGCATTTT
>.|TRBV29-1|TRBD1|TRBJ1-1
CSARGGVNTEAFF
TGCAGCGCCCGAGGGGGCGTGAACACTGAAGCTTTCTTT
>few|TRBV4-1|TRBD2|TRBJ2-7
CASSQARGVGAYEQYF
TGCGCCAGCAGCCAAGCCCGGGGGGTTGGGGCCTACGAGCAGTACTTC
>.|TRBV10-3|.|TRBJ2-3
CAISEGRYGGLSPTDTQYF
TGTGCCATCAGTGAGGGCAGGTACGGAGGGTTGTCCCCCACAGATACGCAGTATTTT
>.|TRBV5-1|TRBD2|TRBJ2-1
CASSPSGREHNEQFF
TGCGCCAGCAGCCCGAGCGGGAGGGAACACAATGAGCAGTTCTTC
>few|TRBV28|.|TRBJ2-3
CASSRGTATTDTQYF
TGTGCCAGCAGTCGGGGGACTGCCACCACAGATACGCAGTATTTT
>.|TRBV10-3|TRBD1|TRBJ2-1
CAISPGTGTYNEQFF
TGTGCCATCAGTCCAGGGACAGGAACCTACAATGAGCAGTTCTTC
>many|TRBV6-5|.|TRBJ2-7
CASSYAFHEQYF
TGTGCCAGCAGTTACGCCTTCCACGAGCAGTACTTC
>many|TRBV30|.|TRBJ2-7
CAWRAGTYEQYF
TGTGCCTGGAGGGCGGGCACGTACGAGCAGTACTTC
>.|TRBV11-2|TRBD2|TRBJ2-7
CASSLDFGIAGSFEQYF
TGTGCCAGCAGCTTAGATTTCGGGATAGCGGGCTCATTCGAGCAGTACTTC
>many|TRBV27|TRBD2|TRBJ2-3
CASSLSGETDTQYF
TGTGCCAGCAGTTTAAGCGGGGAGACAGATACGCAGTATTTT
>.|TRBV14|.|TRBJ2-7
CASSHSGARGSHAYEQYF
TGTGCCAGCAGCCATAGCGGGGCCAGGGGGTCCCATGCCTACGAGCAGTACTTC
>many|TRBV6-4|.|TRBJ2-2
CASRTGRDTGELFF
TGTGCCAGCCGGACAGGGAGGGACACCGGGGAGCTGTTTTTT
>.|TRBV25-1|.|TRBJ2-5
CASSGPSGILLGTQYF
TGTGCCAGCAGTGGACCGTCGGGGATCCTATTGGGGACCCAGTACTTC
>.|TRBV7-2|TRBD2|TRBJ2-7
CASSPGGGYEEQYF
TGTGCCAGCAGCCCGGGAGGTGGGTATGAAGAGCAGTACTTC
>.|TRBV6-1|.|TRBJ2-2
CASRDTGTGTGELFF
TGTGCCAGCAGGGATACAGGGACGGGCACCGGGGAGCTGTTTTTT
>.|TRBV11-2|TRBD2|TRBJ2-2
CASSSPTGGLNTGELFF
TGTGCCAGCAGCTCCCCAACGGGGGGGCTGAACACCGGGGAGCTGTTTTTT
>.|TRBV27|.|TRBJ1-5
CASSLRGGGGQINQPQHF
TGTGCCAGCAGTTTAAGGGGTGGCGGCGGACAGATCAATCAGCCCCAGCATTTT
>.|TRBV29-1|.|TRBJ1-2
CSVPTAIGAYGYTF
TGCAGCGTCCCAACGGCCATAGGTGCCTATGGCTACACCTTC
>few|TRBV9|TRBD2|TRBJ2-3
CASSVEGGLATQYF
TGTGCCAGCAGCGTAGAAGGGGGACTAGCGACGCAGTATTTT
>few|TRBV7-3|TRBD1|TRBJ2-1
CASSFGQDPAEQFF
TGTGCCAGCAGCTTCGGACAGGACCCTGCTGAGCAGTTCTTC
>.|TRBV7-8|TRBD2|TRBJ2-5
CASSLFLEVAGEETQYF
TGTGCCAGCAGCTTATTCCTTGAGGTAGCGGGGGAAGAGACCCAGTACTTC
>.|TRBV30|TRBD2|TRBJ2-1
CAWGTSGGFF
TGTGCCTGGGGGACTAGCGGGGGGTTCTTC
>.|TRBV28|.|TRBJ2-7
CASSTLWGTENF
TGTGCCAGCAGTACCCTCTGGGGAACGGAGAACTTC
>.|TRBV28|TRBD2|TRBJ2-7
CASGVVREDRREQYF
TGTGCCAGCGGGGTAGTGCGGGAGGATCGGCGAGAGCAGTACTTC
>.|TRBV2|TRBD2|TRBJ2-7
CASSESREGAVSYEQYF
TGTGCCAGCAGTGAGTCGCGGGAGGGGGCCGTCTCCTACGAGCAGTACTTC
>.|TRBV6-4|TRBD1|TRBJ2-3
CASSEVRTGSADTQYF
TGTGCCAGCAGTGAAGTCCGGACAGGGTCGGCAGATACGCAGTATTTT
>few|TRBV29-1|.|TRBJ2-1
CSVHEHKSYNEQFF
TGCAGCGTACATGAACACAAGTCCTACAATGAGCAGTTCTTC
>.|TRBV7-9|TRBD1|TRBJ1-1
CASSSRQGLTEAFF
TGTGCCAGCAGCTCCAGACAGGGGTTGACTGAAGCTTTCTTT
>.|TRBV19|.|TRBJ2-5
CASSIGQETQYF
TGTGCCAGTAGTATAGGCCAAGAGACCCAGTACTTC
>.|TRBV5-6|TRBD1|TRBJ2-5
CASSLWGQGETQYF
TGTGCCAGCAGCTTGTGGGGACAGGGGGAGACCCAGTACTTC
>.|TRBV14|.|TRBJ2-3
CASSQVGNSRADTQYF
TGTGCCAGCAGCCAAGTGGGGAACTCCCGGGCAGATACGCAGTATTTT